Below are 15 T cell receptor beta chains sequenced from a single sample in a study of identical twins. TCRdb used MiXCR to reprocess the 5' RACE reads, holding one entry per CDR3 protein. The profile shows about 520,000 distinct CDR3 sequences, less than 25% of them singletons. These data also featured in a second study, about T cells expressing NK-cell markers.

The sample comprised CD4+ T cells sorted from blood. The receptor set was obtained from a woman between 18 and 29 years old in good health.

The J gene is TRBJ1-1, the V gene TRBV3-1; tentative D call: TRBD1 (5 bases). Per the germline V gene, CDR1 is LGHDT and CDR2 is YNNKEL (reference sequence). Trimming pared 0 bases from V and 10 bases from J, leaving 12 bases between. The CDR3 contains 13 residues. The CDR3 region has the DNA TGTGCCAGCAGCCAAGAAGTTGGGGGTAGAGCTTTCTTT. Amino acids: CASSQEVGGRAFF.

This clonotype has more than one count but fewer than ten. This rearrangement joins TRBV4-1 to TRBJ1-3; 9 nucleotides agree with TRBD1. The germline CDR1 and CDR2 sequences are MGHRA and YSYEKL. The J segment lost 4 bases and the V segment lost 6 bases, leaving 10 bases of the junction unmatched. The CDR3 has 16 amino acids. CDR3 amino acids: CASSPGQGSGGNTIYF. CDR3 bases: TGCGCCAGCAGTCCGGGACAGGGCTCGGGGGGAAACACCATATATTTT.

The chain carries TRBV7-8 and TRBJ2-7; D could derive from TRBD1 or TRBD2 (5 bases each). Germline-derived CDR1 and CDR2 are SGHVS and FQNEAQ. Trimming removed 1 base at V and 1 base at J, with 11 bases between. CDR3 length: 15 amino acids. DNA of the CDR3: TGTGCCAGCAGCTTAGTTGGGGGAGAATCCTACGAGCAGTACTTC. Protein sequence: CASSLVGGESYEQYF.

V usage is TRBV5-1 and J usage is TRBJ2-3; TRBD1 matches at 9 bases. The V segment lost 4 bases and the J segment 4 bases; nucleotides outside the gene matches: 4. The CDR3 loop spans 14 amino acids. The V gene's germline CDR1 is SGHRS and CDR2 YFSETQ. This CDR3 reads CASSPTGGPDTQYF. In DNA form, the CDR3 reads TGCGCCAGCAGCCCTACAGGGGGCCCAGATACGCAGTATTTT. Full variable domain (outside the CDR3, taken from reference TRBV5-1 and TRBJ2-3): KAGVTQTPRYLIKTRGQQVTLSCSPISGHRSVSWYQQTPGQGLQFLFEYFSETQRNKGNFPGRFSGRQFSNSRSEMNVSTLELGDSALYLCASSPTGGPDTQYFGPGTRLTVL.

This clonotype has only a few counts. The chain has TRBV7-9 and TRBJ1-4; D is perhaps TRBD1 (5 bases). Deletions cut 4 bases from V and 11 bases from J, with 8 bases between. CDR1 is SEHNR and CDR2 is FQNEAQ in the germline V gene (reference sequence). This CDR3 comprises 11 residues. The CDR3 sequence: CASSSRQKLFF. The DNA of the CDR3 is TGTGCCAGCAGCTCCCGACAGAAACTGTTTTTT.

In its sample, this clonotype was seen a few times. The V and J genes are TRBV6-1 and TRBJ2-7, with 8 bases identical to TRBD1. The CDR3 covers 15 residues. The V gene's germline CDR1 is MNHNS and CDR2 SASEGT. With V trimmed by 8 bases and J by 7 bases, 16 bases remained unmatched. Here the CDR3 DNA reads TGTGCCAGCGCATCCCAGGGGGCGCCCCCCTCAGAGCAGTACTTC. This encodes CASASQGAPPSEQYF.

V and J are TRBV12-3 or TRBV12-4 and TRBJ1-1, with D possibly TRBD1 on 6 matching bases. The CDR3 runs 13 residues. V was cut by 6 bases and J by 7 bases, with 15 bases left in between. CDR3 coding DNA: TGTGCCAGCAGCCAAAACAGGGAGAGTGAAGCTTTCTTT. Its translation: CASSQNRESEAFF.

This clonotype was recorded a few times. The rearrangement joins TRBV21-1 to TRBJ2-4; the tabulated D call, TRBD2, remains unverified against the DNA. TRBV21-1 represents a pseudogene. The CDR3 extends over 15 amino acids. This CDR3 reads CASSKHRAPKNIQYF. CDR3 sequence (DNA): TGTGCCAGCAGCAAACACAGGGCCCCCAAAAACATTCAGTACTTC.

The V gene is TRBV2, the J gene TRBJ1-1; D unclear. The CDR3 totals 13 residues. V lost 4 bases and J lost 1, with 7 bases in between. Germline V gene lookup returns CDR1 SNHLY and CDR2 FYNNEI. Here the CDR3 DNA reads TGTGCCAGCAGTGTACGGTGGAACACTGAAGCTTTCTTT. It codes for CASSVRWNTEAFF. Using reference TRBV2 and TRBJ1-1 for the parts outside the CDR3, the full variable domain is EPEVTQTPSHQVTQMGQEVILRCVPISNHLYFYWYRQILGQKVEFLVSFYNNEISEKSEIFDDQFSVERPDGSNFTLKIRSTKLEDSAMYFCASSVRWNTEAFFGQGTRLTVV.

The chain combines TRBV5-1 with TRBJ2-7, with 12 bases lining up with TRBD2. Germline V gene sequence: CDR1 SGHRS, CDR2 YFSETQ. V was pared by 0 bases and J by 6 bases, with 7 bases of the junction left unmatched. The CDR3 has 16 amino acids. The CDR3 sequence: CASSLARTSGGSEQYF. For the CDR3, the DNA is TGCGCCAGCAGCTTGGCTCGTACTAGCGGGGGGAGCGAGCAGTACTTC.

This clonotype was counted only a few times. V is TRBV6-1 and J is TRBJ1-1; 8 bases align to TRBD1. The CDR3 covers 14 residues. After removal of 4 bases from V and 4 bases from J, the junction contained 5 bases not matched to a gene. Germline V CDR1 and CDR2: MNHNS, SASEGT. CDR3 nucleotides: TGTGCCAGCAGTGTACAGGGGGGCGTCACTGAAGCTTTCTTT. This codes for CASSVQGGVTEAFF.

This sequence joins TRBV20-1 and TRBJ1-6; D is unclear. Germline loops: CDR1 DFQATT, CDR2 SNEGSKA (reference sequence). The CDR3 consists of 13 residues. Trimming cost V 6 bases and J 9 bases, with 15 bases left between them. The CDR3: CSAKWGLASPLHF. The DNA for the CDR3 is TGCAGTGCCAAGTGGGGATTAGCTTCACCCCTCCACTTT.

This clonotype was observed a few times. The genes are TRBV10-2 and TRBJ2-4; 8 nucleotides agree with TRBD2. CDR3 length equals 19 residues. Germline CDR1 reads WSHSY; CDR2 reads SAAADI. Trimming removed 0 bases from V and 0 bases from J; junction bases left unmatched: 10. CDR3 residues: CASSESARGVLLAKNIQYF. The CDR3 nucleotides are TGCGCCAGCAGTGAGTCCGCGCGGGGGGTTTTATTAGCCAAAAACATTCAGTACTTC.

This clonotype was detected many times. The chain joins TRBV6-5 to TRBJ1-5; D gene unclear. CDR1 MNHEY and CDR2 SVGAGI come from the germline V gene. The ends were cut back, 0 bases at V and 5 bases at J, with 8 bases in the middle. The CDR3 runs to 14 residues. CDR3 protein: CASSYSLADQPQHF. The CDR3 coding sequence is TGTGCCAGCAGTTACTCACTGGCGGATCAGCCCCAGCATTTT.

This clonotype was seen at least ten times. The genes are TRBV7-2 and TRBJ2-3; D remains unclear. The CDR3 runs 14 residues. The V end was cut by 3 bases, the J end by 0 bases, with 7 bases between. The germline gives CDR1 SGHTA, CDR2 FQGNSA. CDR3 DNA sequence: TGTGCCAGCAGCTTGGCCCAGAGCACAGATACGCAGTATTTT. This codes for CASSLAQSTDTQYF.